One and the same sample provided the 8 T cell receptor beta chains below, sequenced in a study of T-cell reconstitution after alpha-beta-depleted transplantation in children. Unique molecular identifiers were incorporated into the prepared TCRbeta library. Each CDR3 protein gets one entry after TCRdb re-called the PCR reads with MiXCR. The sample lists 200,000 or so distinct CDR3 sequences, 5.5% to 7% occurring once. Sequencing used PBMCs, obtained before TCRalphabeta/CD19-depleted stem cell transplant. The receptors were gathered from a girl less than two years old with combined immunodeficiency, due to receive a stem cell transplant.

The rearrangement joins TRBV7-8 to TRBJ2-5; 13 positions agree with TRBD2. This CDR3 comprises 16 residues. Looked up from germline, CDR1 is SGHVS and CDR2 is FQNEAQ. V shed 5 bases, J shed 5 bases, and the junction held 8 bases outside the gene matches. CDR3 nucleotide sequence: TGTGCCAGCAGCCCCAGACTAGCGGGGGGAGTGGAGACCCAGTACTTC. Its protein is CASSPRLAGGVETQYF.

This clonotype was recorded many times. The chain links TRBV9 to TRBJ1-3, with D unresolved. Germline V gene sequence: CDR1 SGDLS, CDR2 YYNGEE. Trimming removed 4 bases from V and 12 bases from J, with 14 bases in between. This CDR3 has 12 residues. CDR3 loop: CASSNDRSSIYF. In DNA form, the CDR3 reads TGTGCCAGCAGCAATGATCGGAGTAGCATATATTTT.

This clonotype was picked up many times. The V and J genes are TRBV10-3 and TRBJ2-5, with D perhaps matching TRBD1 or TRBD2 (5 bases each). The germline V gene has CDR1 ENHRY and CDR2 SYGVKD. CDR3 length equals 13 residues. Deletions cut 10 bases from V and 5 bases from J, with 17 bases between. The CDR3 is CATNPGAEETQYF. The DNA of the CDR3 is TGTGCCACGAACCCCGGGGCTGAGGAGACCCAGTACTTC.

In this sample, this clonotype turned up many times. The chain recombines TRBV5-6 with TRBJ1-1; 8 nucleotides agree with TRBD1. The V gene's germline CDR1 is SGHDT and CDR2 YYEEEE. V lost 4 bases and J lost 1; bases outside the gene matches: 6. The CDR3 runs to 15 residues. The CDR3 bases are TGTGCCAGCAGCCCTCGGGGACAGGAGAACACTGAAGCTTTCTTT. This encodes CASSPRGQENTEAFF. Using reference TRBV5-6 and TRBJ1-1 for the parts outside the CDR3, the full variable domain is DAGVTQSPTHLIKTRGQQVTLRCSPKSGHDTVSWYQQALGQGPQFIFQYYEEEERQRGNFPDRFSGHQFPNYSSELNVNALLLGDSALYLCASSPRGQENTEAFFGQGTRLTVV.

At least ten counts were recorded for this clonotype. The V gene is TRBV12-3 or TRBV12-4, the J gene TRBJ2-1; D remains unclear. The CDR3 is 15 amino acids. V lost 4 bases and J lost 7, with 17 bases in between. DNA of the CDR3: TGTGCCAGCAGTTCTACTTCAGGTTTGGTGAATGAGCAGTTCTTC. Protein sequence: CASSSTSGLVNEQFF.

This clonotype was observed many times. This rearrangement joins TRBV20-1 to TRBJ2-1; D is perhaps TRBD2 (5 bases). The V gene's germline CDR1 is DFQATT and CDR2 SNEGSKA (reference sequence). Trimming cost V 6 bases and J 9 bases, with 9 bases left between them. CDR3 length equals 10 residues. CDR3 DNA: TGCAGTGCCCTTCGGGGTGAGCAGTTCTTC. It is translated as CSALRGEQFF.

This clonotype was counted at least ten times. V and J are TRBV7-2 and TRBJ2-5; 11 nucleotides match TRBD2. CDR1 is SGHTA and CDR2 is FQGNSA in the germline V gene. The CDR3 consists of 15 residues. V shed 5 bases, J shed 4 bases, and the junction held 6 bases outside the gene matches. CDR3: CASSLGTSGRETQYF. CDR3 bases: TGTGCCAGCAGCCTCGGGACTAGCGGTCGAGAGACCCAGTACTTC.

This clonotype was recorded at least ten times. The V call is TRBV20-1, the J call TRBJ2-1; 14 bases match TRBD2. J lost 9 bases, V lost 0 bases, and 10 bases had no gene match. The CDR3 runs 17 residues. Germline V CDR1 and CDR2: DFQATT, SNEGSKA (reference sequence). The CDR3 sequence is CSARDPGTSGSLSEQFF. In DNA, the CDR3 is TGCAGTGCTAGAGATCCCGGGACTAGCGGGAGCCTCAGTGAGCAGTTCTTC.